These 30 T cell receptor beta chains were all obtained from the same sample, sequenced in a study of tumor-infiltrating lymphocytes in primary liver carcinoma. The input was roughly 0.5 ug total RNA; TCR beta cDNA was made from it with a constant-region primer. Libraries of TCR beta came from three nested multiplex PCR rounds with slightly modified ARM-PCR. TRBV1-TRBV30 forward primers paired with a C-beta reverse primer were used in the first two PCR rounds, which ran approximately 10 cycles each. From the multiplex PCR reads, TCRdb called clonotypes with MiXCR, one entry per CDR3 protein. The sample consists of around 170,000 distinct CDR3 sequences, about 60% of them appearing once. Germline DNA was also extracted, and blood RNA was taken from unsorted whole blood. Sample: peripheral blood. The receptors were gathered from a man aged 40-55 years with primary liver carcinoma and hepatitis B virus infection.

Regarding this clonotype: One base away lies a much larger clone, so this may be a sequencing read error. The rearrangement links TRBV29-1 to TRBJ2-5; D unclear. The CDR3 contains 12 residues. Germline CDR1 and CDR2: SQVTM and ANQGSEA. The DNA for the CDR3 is TGCAGCATTGAGTCAGTCGGAGAGACCCAGTACTTC. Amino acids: CSIESVGETQYF.

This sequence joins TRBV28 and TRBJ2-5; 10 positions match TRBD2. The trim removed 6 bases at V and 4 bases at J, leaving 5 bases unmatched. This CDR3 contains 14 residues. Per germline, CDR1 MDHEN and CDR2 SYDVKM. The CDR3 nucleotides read TGTGCCAGCAGGCCAGCGGGAGGGGCAGAGACCCAGTACTTC. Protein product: CASRPAGGAETQYF. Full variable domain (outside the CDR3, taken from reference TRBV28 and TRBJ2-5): DVKVTQSSRYLVKRTGEKVFLECVQDMDHENMFWYRQDPGLGLRLIYFSYDVKMKEKGDIPEGYSVSREKKERFSLILESASTNQTSMYLCASRPAGGAETQYFGPGTRLLVL.

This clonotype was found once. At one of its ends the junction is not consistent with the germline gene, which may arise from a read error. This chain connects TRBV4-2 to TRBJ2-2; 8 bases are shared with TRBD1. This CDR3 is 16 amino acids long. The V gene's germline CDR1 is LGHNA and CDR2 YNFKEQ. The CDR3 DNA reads TGTGCCAGCAGCCACAGGGGGCCTTCGAACACCGGGCAGCTGTTTTTT. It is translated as CASSHRGPSNTGQLFF.

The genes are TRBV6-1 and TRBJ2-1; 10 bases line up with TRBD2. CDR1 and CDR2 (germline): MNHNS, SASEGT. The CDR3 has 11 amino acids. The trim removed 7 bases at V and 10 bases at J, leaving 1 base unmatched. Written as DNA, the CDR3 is TGTGCCAGCATACTAGCGGGAGAGCAGTTCTTC. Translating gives CASILAGEQFF.

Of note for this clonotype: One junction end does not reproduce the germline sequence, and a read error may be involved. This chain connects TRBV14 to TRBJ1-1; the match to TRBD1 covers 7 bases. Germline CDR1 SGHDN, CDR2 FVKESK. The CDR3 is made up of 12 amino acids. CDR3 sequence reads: CAISQEGTVAFF. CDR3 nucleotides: TGTGCCATCAGCCAAGAGGGGACAGTAGCTTTCTTT.

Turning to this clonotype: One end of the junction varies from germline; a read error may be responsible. The CDR3 DNA reads TGTGCCGGCAGTCTAGTAGGGGGAACTTATAACTATGGCTACACCTTC. It specifies CAGSLVGGTYNYGYTF. This rearrangement joins TRBV28 to TRBJ1-2, with D possibly being TRBD1 (6 bases). The CDR3 contains 16 residues. CDR1 and CDR2 from the germline V gene are MDHEN and SYDVKM.

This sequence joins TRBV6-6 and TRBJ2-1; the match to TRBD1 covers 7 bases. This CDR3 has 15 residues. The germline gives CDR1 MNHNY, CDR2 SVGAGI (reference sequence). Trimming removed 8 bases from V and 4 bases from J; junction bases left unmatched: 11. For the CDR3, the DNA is TGTGCCAGCGGTCGTACACAGGGGCCGTACAATGAGCAGTTCTTC. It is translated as CASGRTQGPYNEQFF.

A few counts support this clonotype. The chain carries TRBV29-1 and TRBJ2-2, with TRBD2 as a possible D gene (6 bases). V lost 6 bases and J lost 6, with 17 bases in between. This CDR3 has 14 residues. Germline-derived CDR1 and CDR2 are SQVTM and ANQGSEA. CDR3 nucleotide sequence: TGCAGCGTGTCCCCAAACGGGGGTGCCGGGGAGCTGTTTTTT. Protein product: CSVSPNGGAGELFF.

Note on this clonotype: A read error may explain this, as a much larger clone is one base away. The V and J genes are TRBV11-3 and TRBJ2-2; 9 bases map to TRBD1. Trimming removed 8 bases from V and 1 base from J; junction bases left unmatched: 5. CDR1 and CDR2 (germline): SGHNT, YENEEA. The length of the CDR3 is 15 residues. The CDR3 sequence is CASGSGQGNTGELFF. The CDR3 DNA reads TGTGCCAGCGGCTCGGGACAGGGGAACACCGGGGAGCTGTTTTTT.

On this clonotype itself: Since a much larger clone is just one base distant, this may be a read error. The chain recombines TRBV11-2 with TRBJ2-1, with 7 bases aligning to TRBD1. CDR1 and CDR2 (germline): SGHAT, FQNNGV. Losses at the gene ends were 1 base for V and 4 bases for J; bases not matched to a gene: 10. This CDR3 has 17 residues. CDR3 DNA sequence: TGTGCCAGCAGCTTAGGGTTTTTGACAGGGCCATACAATGAGCAGTTCTTC. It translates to CASSLGFLTGPYNEQFF.

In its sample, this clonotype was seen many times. CDR3: CSVVQHEQFF. The CDR3 DNA follows: TGCAGCGTTGTTCAGCATGAGCAGTTCTTC. The chain links TRBV29-1 to TRBJ2-1; D is unclear. V lost 4 bases and J 8 bases, leaving 6 bases between the germline ends. This CDR3 contains 10 residues. Germline V gene lookup returns CDR1 SQVTM and CDR2 ANQGSEA.

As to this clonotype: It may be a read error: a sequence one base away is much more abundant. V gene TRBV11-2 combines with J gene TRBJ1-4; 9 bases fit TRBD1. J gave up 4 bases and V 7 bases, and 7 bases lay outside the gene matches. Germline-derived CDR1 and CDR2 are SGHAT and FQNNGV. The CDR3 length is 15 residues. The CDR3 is CASNLGTGFNEKLFF. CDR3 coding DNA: TGTGCCAGCAACTTGGGGACAGGGTTTAATGAAAAACTGTTTTTT.

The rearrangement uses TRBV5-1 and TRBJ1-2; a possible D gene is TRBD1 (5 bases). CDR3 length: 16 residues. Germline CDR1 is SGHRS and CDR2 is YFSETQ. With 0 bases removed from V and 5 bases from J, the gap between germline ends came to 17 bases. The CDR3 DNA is TGCGCCAGCAGCTTGGAGGTCGGGGCAGGTGCTTATGGCTACACCTTC. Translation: CASSLEVGAGAYGYTF.

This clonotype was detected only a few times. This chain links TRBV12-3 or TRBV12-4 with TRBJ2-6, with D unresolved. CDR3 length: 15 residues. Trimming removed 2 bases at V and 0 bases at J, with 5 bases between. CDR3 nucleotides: TGTGCCAGCAGTTTAAGGCACTCTGGGGCCAACGTCCTGACTTTC. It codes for CASSLRHSGANVLTF.

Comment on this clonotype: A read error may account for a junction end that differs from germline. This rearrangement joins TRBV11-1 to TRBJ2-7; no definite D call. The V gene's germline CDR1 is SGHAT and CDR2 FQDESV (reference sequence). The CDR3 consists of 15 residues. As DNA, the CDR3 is TGTGACAGCAGCTTAGAGACGACCGTGTCCTACAAGCAGTACTTC. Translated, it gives CDSSLETTVSYKQYF.

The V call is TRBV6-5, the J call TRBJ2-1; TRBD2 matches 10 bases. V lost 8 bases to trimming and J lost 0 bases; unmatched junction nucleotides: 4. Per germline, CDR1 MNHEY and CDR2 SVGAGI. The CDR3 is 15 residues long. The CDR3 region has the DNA TGTGCCAGCGGTAGACTAGCGGGCTCCTACAATGAGCAGTTCTTC. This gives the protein CASGRLAGSYNEQFF.

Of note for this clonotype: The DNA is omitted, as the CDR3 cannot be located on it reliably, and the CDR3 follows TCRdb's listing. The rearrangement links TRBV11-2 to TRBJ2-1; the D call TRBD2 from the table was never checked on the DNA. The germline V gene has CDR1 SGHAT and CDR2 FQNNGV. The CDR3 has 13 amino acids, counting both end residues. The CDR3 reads CASRAGPYNGQFF.

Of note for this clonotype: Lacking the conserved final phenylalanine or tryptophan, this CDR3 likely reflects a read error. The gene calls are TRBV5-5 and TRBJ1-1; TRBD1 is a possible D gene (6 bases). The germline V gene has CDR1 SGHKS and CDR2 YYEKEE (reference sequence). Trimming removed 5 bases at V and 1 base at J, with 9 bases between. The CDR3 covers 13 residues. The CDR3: CASRLTGNTEAFL. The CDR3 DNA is TGTGCCAGCAGGTTGACAGGGAACACTGAAGCTTTCCTT.

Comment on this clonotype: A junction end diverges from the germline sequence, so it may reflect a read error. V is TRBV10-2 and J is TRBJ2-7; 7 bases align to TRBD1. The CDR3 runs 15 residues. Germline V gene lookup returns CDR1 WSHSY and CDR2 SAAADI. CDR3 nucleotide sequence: TGCGCCAGCAGTCCAAGACAGGGCCTCTCCTACGGGCAGTACTTC. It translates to CASSPRQGLSYGQYF.

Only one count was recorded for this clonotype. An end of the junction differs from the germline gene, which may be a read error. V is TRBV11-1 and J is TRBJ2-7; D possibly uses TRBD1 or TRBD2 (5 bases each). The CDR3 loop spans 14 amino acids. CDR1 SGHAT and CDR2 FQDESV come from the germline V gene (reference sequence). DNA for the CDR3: TGTGCCAGCAGCTTCAACGAGAGGGGATCCGAGCAGTATTTC. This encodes CASSFNERGSEQYF.

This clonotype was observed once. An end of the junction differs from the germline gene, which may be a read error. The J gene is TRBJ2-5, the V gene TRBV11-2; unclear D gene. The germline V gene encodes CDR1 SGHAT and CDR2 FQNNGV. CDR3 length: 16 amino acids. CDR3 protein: CASSSPAYSKKETQYF. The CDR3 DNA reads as TGTGCCAGCAGCTCCCCTGCGTACTCTAAAAAAGAGACGCAGTACTTC.

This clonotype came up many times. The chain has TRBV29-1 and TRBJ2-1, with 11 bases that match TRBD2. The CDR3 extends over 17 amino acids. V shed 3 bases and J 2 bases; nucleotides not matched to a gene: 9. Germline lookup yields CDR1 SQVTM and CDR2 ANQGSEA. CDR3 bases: TGCAGCGTTGATGGGCTAGCGGGAGGAATCACCTACAATGAGCAGTTCTTC. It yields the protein CSVDGLAGGITYNEQFF.

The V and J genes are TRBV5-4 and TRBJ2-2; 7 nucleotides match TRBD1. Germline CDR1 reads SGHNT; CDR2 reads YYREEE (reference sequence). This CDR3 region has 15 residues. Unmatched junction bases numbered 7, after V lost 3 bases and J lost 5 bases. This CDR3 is CASSSGQIETGELFF. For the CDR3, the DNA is TGTGCCAGCAGCTCGGGACAGATAGAGACCGGGGAGCTGTTTTTT.

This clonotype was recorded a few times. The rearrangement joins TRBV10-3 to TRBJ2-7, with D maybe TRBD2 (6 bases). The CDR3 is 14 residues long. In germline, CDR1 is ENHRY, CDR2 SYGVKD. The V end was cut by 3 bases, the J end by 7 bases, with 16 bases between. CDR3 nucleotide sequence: TGTGCCATCAGTGACCCCCCAGAGGGGAGGGAGCAGTACTTC. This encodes CAISDPPEGREQYF.

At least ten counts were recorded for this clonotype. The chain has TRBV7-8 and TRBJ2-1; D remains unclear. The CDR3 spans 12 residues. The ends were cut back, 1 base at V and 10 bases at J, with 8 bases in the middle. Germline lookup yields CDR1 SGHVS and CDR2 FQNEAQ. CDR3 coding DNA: TGTGCCAGCAGCTTAGGTGGCGGCGAGCAGTTCTTC. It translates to CASSLGGGEQFF.

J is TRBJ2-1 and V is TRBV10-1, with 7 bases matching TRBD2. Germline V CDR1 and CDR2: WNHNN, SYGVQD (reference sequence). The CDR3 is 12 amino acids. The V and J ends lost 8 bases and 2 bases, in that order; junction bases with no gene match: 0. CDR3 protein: CASGRAYNEQFF. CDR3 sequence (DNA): TGCGCCAGCGGGAGGGCCTACAATGAGCAGTTCTTC.

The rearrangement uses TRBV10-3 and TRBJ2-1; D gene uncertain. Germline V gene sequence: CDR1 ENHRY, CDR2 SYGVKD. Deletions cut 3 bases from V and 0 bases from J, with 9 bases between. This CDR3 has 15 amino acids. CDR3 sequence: CAISDPMSSYNEQFF. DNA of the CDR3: TGTGCCATCAGTGACCCCATGAGCTCCTACAATGAGCAGTTCTTC.

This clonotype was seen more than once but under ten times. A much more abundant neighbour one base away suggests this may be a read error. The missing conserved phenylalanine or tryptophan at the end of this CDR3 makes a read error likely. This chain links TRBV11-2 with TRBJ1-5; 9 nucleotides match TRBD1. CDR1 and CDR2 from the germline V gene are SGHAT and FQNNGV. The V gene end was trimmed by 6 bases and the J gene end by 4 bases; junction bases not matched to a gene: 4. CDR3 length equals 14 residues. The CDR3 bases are TGTGCCAGCAGTCGGACAGGGGATAATCAGCCCCAGCATCTT. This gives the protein CASSRTGDNQPQHL.

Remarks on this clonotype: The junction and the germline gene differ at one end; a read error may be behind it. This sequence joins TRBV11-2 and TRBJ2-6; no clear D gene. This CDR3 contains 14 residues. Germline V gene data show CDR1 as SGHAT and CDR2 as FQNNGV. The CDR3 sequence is CANSSESGANVLTF. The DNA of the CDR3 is TGTGCCAACAGCTCTGAAAGTGGGGCCAACGTCCTGACTTTC.

The CDR3 protein is CASTSYLAGGWSETQYF. The CDR3 coding sequence is TGTGCCAGCACCTCGTATCTAGCGGGAGGGTGGAGTGAGACCCAGTACTTC. This sequence joins TRBV6-1 and TRBJ2-5, with 12 positions matching TRBD2. The V gene's germline CDR1 is MNHNS and CDR2 SASEGT. The CDR3 spans 17 residues. The J segment lost 5 bases and the V segment lost 7 bases, leaving 14 bases of the junction unmatched.